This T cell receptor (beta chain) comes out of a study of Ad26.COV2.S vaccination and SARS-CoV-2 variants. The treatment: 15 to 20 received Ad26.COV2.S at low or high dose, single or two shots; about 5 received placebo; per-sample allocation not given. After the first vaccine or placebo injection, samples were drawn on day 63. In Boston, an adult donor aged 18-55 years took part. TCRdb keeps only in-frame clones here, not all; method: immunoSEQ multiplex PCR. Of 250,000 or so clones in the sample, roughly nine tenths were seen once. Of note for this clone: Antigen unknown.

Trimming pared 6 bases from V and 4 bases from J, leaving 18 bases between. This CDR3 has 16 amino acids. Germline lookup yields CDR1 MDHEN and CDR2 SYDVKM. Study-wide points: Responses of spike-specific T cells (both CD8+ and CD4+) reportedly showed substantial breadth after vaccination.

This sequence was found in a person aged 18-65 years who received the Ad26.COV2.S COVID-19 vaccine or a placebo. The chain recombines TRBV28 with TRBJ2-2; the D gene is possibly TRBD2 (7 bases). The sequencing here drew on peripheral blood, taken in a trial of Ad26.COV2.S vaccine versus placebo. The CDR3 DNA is TGTGCCAGCAGAGCCGGGGGCAGCGGGGCCACCGGGGAGCTGTTTTTT. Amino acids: CASRAGGSGATGELFF.